Sequencing of this T cell receptor beta chain was carried out in a study of long-term antiretroviral therapy in people with HIV. Across the whole study: Some samples came about a decade before the 2015 immediate-ART recommendation, and these were the earliest.

Researchers report immunoSEQ v3.0 was run at survey level. Some clones are missing from TCRdb's copy, which holds only in-frame ones; the method was immunoSEQ multiplex PCR. Of around 40,000 clones detected, 70% to 90% appear once; the ten largest clones hold about 4%. This CDR3 has 15 amino acids. Germline V CDR1 and CDR2: MDHEN, SYDVKM. Trimming removed 0 bases at V and 5 bases at J, with 13 bases between. Regarding this clone: The antigen is unknown.

Study-level findings and limits: Versus controls, repertoires in people with HIV had narrower CDR3 length ranges.

In the United States, treatment was given to all participants with HIV. Cryopreserved PBMC samples of about 1-11 million cells were used for DNA extraction. The sample here was unsorted PBMCs, taken just before starting antiretroviral therapy. V gene TRBV28 combines with J gene TRBJ2-5, with D tentatively TRBD1 or TRBD2 (5 bases each). The source of this sequence is a woman aged 18-29 years with HIV. DNA of the CDR3: TGTGCCAGCAGTTTATGGGCCAGGGAGAGGGAGACCCAGTACTTC. It encodes CASSLWARERETQYF.